A single sample gave rise to the 24 T cell receptor beta chains below, sequenced in a study of blood T cell repertoires in COVID-19. TCRdb's copy holds only in-frame clones and misses some; the assay was immunoSEQ multiplex PCR. The sample has about 110,000 clones; approximately 90% are singletons. Sequenced: peripheral blood. All receptors come from a woman between 45 and 60 years old with acute or convalescent COVID-19.

The gene calls are TRBV14 and TRBJ1-6; no clear D gene. The V and J ends lost 6 bases and 4 bases respectively, with 10 bases between them. CDR1 and CDR2 from the germline V gene are SGHDN and FVKESK. This CDR3 is 14 amino acids long. The CDR3 loop reads CASSFTGYNSPLHF. The CDR3 DNA reads TGTGCCAGCAGTTTTACGGGGTATAATTCACCCCTCCACTTT.

The rearrangement joins TRBV13 to TRBJ2-3; TRBD1 matches at 9 bases. Germline V CDR1 and CDR2: PRHDT, FYEKMQ (reference sequence). V shed 5 bases, J shed 2 bases, and the junction held 8 bases outside the gene matches. CDR3 length: 16 residues. CDR3 DNA sequence: TGTGCCAGCAGCACGGACAGGGGCTGGGACACAGATACGCAGTATTTT. Translating it yields CASSTDRGWDTDTQYF.

The chain couples TRBV5-4 to TRBJ2-3; 11 bases agree with TRBD2. Trimming took 3 bases from V and 2 from J; bases not matched to a gene: 5. This CDR3 contains 16 residues. Germline V lookup: CDR1 SGHNT, CDR2 YYREEE (reference sequence). CDR3 nucleotide sequence: TGTGCCAGCAGCTCCAGACTAGCGGGATTCACAGATACGCAGTATTTT. Protein: CASSSRLAGFTDTQYF.

This chain uses TRBV6-5 with TRBJ2-1, with D perhaps TRBD2 (7 bases). The V end was cut by 8 bases, the J end by 9 bases, with 14 bases between. Germline CDR1 and CDR2: MNHEY and SVGAGI. This CDR3 comprises 12 residues. The CDR3 reads CASLPGGVEQFF. In DNA form, the CDR3 reads TGTGCCAGCCTCCCGGGGGGCGTTGAGCAGTTCTTC.

The rearrangement joins TRBV25-1 to TRBJ2-5; the match to TRBD2 covers 7 bases. CDR1 and CDR2 (germline): MGHDK, SYGVNS. The trim removed 3 bases at V and 9 bases at J, leaving 16 bases unmatched. The CDR3 has 16 amino acids. The CDR3 loop is CASSDGRWENGGAQYF. The CDR3 DNA reads as TGTGCCAGCAGTGACGGTCGATGGGAAAATGGGGGGGCCCAGTACTTC.

This clone was recorded once. This chain uses TRBV29-1 with TRBJ1-3; D is ambiguous. Trimming pared 2 bases from V and 0 bases from J, leaving 2 bases between. The CDR3 length is 12 residues. Germline V lookup: CDR1 SQVTM, CDR2 ANQGSEA. Here the CDR3 reads CSVEHSGNTIYF. CDR3 in DNA: TGCAGCGTTGAACACTCTGGAAACACCATATATTTT.

The V gene is TRBV13, the J gene TRBJ1-1; D may be TRBD1 (6 bases). Germline V gene sequence: CDR1 PRHDT, CDR2 FYEKMQ (reference sequence). The CDR3 contains 20 residues. V gave up 5 bases and J gave up 0 bases, with 28 bases separating them. The CDR3 spells CASSKTDTFGQGTMNTEAFF. CDR3 DNA: TGTGCCAGCAGCAAAACCGATACGTTCGGTCAGGGGACCATGAACACTGAAGCTTTCTTT.

The gene calls are TRBV18 and TRBJ1-1; 11 bases map to TRBD1. CDR1 is KGHSH, CDR2 LQKENI, per germline. Unmatched junction bases numbered 9, after V lost 4 bases and J lost 5 bases. The CDR3 contains 16 residues. The CDR3 DNA follows: TGTGCCAGCTCACTCCCGGGACAGGGGGGGAGGACTGAAGCTTTCTTT. Protein: CASSLPGQGGRTEAFF. Using reference TRBV18 and TRBJ1-1 for the parts outside the CDR3, the full variable domain is NAGVMQNPRHLVRRRGQEARLRCSPMKGHSHVYWYRQLPEEGLKFMVYLQKENIIDESGMPKERFSAEFPKEGPSILRIQQVVRGDSAAYFCASSLPGQGGRTEAFFGQGTRLTVV.

V usage is TRBV30 and J usage is TRBJ2-5; 8 nucleotides align to TRBD2. This CDR3 has 15 amino acids. The germline V gene has CDR1 GTSNPN and CDR2 SVGIG (reference sequence). Trimming at V came to 1 base and at J to 4 bases, leaving 8 bases not matched to a gene. As DNA, the CDR3 is TGTGCCTGGAGTGCCCCCCGGGGGGGGCGAGAGACCCAGTACTTC. This sequence encodes CAWSAPRGGRETQYF.

The chain links TRBV3-1 (or the pseudogene TRBV3-2) to TRBJ2-1, with TRBD2 matching over 8 bases. Trimming took 4 bases from V and 8 from J; bases not matched to a gene: 4. Germline lookup yields CDR1 LGHDT and CDR2 YNNKEL (reference sequence). There are 13 residues in the CDR3. As DNA, the CDR3 is TGTGCCAGCAGCCTTAGCGGGGTCTATGAGCAGTTCTTC. Its translation: CASSLSGVYEQFF.

The chain joins TRBV24-1 to TRBJ2-5, with 11 bases identical to TRBD1. CDR1 KGHDR and CDR2 SFDVKD come from the germline V gene. The CDR3 sequence is 14 residues long. The ends lost 8 bases at V and 3 bases at J; junction bases unmatched: 4. The CDR3 bases are TGTGCCACCAATTCGGGACAGGGGGAAGAGACCCAGTACTTC. Encoded protein: CATNSGQGEETQYF.

The chain is built from TRBV7-9 and TRBJ1-1; 10 nucleotides match TRBD1. V was pared by 1 base and J by 5 bases, with 10 bases of the junction left unmatched. Germline CDR1 SEHNR, CDR2 FQNEAQ (reference sequence). The CDR3 loop spans 17 amino acids. Here the CDR3 reads CASSLGGDRGLGTEAFF. The CDR3 coding sequence is TGTGCCAGCAGCTTAGGGGGGGACAGGGGTTTAGGAACTGAAGCTTTCTTT.

The chain uses TRBV19 and TRBJ2-3; the D gene is possibly TRBD1 (5 bases). Germline V gene lookup returns CDR1 LNHDA and CDR2 SQIVND (reference sequence). V gave up 4 bases and J gave up 0 bases, with 17 bases separating them. CDR3 length: 17 amino acids. In DNA form, the CDR3 reads TGTGCCAGTAGTACAACCGCCTGGACAACTAGCACAGATACGCAGTATTTT. Its translation: CASSTTAWTTSTDTQYF. The full variable domain, rest sourced from reference TRBV19 and TRBJ2-3, is DGGITQSPKYLFRKEGQNVTLSCEQNLNHDAMYWYRQDPGQGLRLIYYSQIVNDFQKGDIAEGYSVSREKKESFPLTVTSAQKNPTAFYLCASSTTAWTTSTDTQYFGPGTRLTVL.

The V gene is TRBV7-9, the J gene TRBJ2-7; 10 bases agree with TRBD2. Trimming took 5 bases from V and 5 from J; bases not matched to a gene: 9. Germline CDR1 reads SEHNR; CDR2 reads FQNEAQ (reference sequence). CDR3 size: 15 residues. CDR3 DNA: TGTGCCAGCAGCATGACAGCGGGAGGGCCGGACGAGCAGTACTTC. It translates to CASSMTAGGPDEQYF.

The chain recombines TRBV20-1 with TRBJ1-2, with 7 bases lining up with TRBD1. CDR1 and CDR2 (germline): DFQATT, SNEGSKA (reference sequence). The CDR3 sequence is 11 residues long. The CDR3 here is CGMTGIYGYTF. The DNA of the CDR3 is TGCGGTATGACAGGGATCTATGGCTACACCTTC.

The chain joins TRBV11-2 to TRBJ2-7; no definite D call. CDR1 is SGHAT and CDR2 is FQNNGV in the germline V gene. V lost 2 bases to trimming and J lost 2 bases, with 10 bases between them. There are 14 residues in the CDR3. CDR3 amino acids: CASSLPRGAYEQYF. The CDR3 region has the DNA TGTGCCAGCAGCTTACCCCGCGGAGCCTACGAGCAGTACTTC.

The chain carries TRBV25-1 and TRBJ2-6; 11 nucleotides match TRBD1. The V and J ends lost 4 bases and 1 base, in that order; junction bases with no gene match: 6. This CDR3 is 18 amino acids long. CDR1 MGHDK and CDR2 SYGVNS come from the germline V gene. CDR3 amino acids: CASSGGQGARSGANVLTF. As DNA, the CDR3 is TGTGCCAGCAGTGGAGGACAGGGGGCGCGTTCTGGGGCCAACGTCCTGACTTTC.

As DNA, the CDR3 is TGTGCCAGCAGCTTAGGGCTAGCGTTGAGAGCGGATACGCAGTATTTT. Residues: CASSLGLALRADTQYF. The rearrangement joins TRBV7-2 to TRBJ2-3, with D possibly being TRBD2 (6 bases). This CDR3 has 16 amino acids. The ends were cut back, 1 base at V and 6 bases at J, with 17 bases in the middle. Germline V lookup: CDR1 SGHTA, CDR2 FQGNSA. The variable domain in full, with the rest retrieved from reference TRBV7-2 and TRBJ2-3, is GAGVSQSPSNKVTEKGKDVELRCDPISGHTALYWYRQSLGQGLEFLIYFQGNSAPDKSGLPSDRFSAERTGGSVSTLTIQRTQQEDSAVYLCASSLGLALRADTQYFGPGTRLTVL.

The chain employs TRBV10-2 and TRBJ2-7; perhaps TRBD1 as D (6 bases). CDR1 WSHSY and CDR2 SAAADI come from the germline V gene. V was trimmed by 0 bases and J by 3 bases, leaving 15 bases between them. The CDR3 totals 16 residues. The CDR3 loop reads CASSESRGRTNYEQYF. CDR3 nucleotides: TGCGCCAGCAGTGAGTCCAGGGGACGGACCAACTACGAGCAGTACTTC.

The chain employs TRBV23-1 and TRBJ2-7; 10 bases are shared with TRBD2. TRBV23-1 is annotated as an ORF whose role is uncertain. There are 17 residues in the CDR3. J lost 6 bases, V lost 0 bases, and 11 bases had no gene match. CDR3 sequence: CASSQSVSLAGVSEQYF. CDR3 in DNA: TGCGCCAGCAGTCAATCAGTGAGCCTAGCGGGAGTCTCCGAGCAGTACTTC.

This clone was picked up one time. CDR3 in DNA: TGTGCCAGCAGCTTGGGCGGCAGTGGCACCGGGGAGCTGTTTTTT. It is translated as CASSLGGSGTGELFF. V is TRBV5-6 and J is TRBJ2-2; D uncertain. The germline V gene encodes CDR1 SGHDT and CDR2 YYEEEE. The CDR3 spans 15 residues. Trimming removed 0 bases from V and 4 bases from J, with 10 bases in between.

There are a few counts of this clone. The rearrangement uses TRBV5-1 and TRBJ2-5; TRBD1 agrees at 8 bases. In germline, CDR1 is SGHRS, CDR2 YFSETQ. V dropped 0 bases and J dropped 5; count of bases not matched to a gene: 9. This CDR3 is 16 amino acids long. CDR3 bases: TGCGCCAGCAGCTTGGGAGGCGGCCCAGGGGGCGAGACCCAGTACTTC. Protein: CASSLGGGPGGETQYF.

The chain is built from TRBV18 and TRBJ2-5; no firm D call. The CDR3 loop spans 14 amino acids. V dropped 4 bases and J dropped 3 bases, with 12 bases sitting between them. Per the germline V gene, CDR1 is KGHSH and CDR2 is LQKENI. CDR3 bases: TGTGCCAGCTCACGAGGCCAGATGAAAGAGACCCAGTACTTC. Translated: CASSRGQMKETQYF.

This clone appeared a few times. This sequence joins TRBV20-1 and TRBJ1-6, with D tentatively TRBD1 (6 bases). V dropped 3 bases and J dropped 13 bases, with 22 bases sitting between them. The CDR3 has 15 residues. In germline, CDR1 is DFQATT, CDR2 SNEGSKA (reference sequence). For the CDR3, the DNA is TGCAGTGCTAGTTACGGGGGGCCCTTTATGTCTCCCCTCCACTTT. Amino acids: CSASYGGPFMSPLHF.